The sequence of this TCR beta chain was determined in a study of T cell repertoires in cytomegalovirus infection. Overall study context: An indication of both CMV infection and matching HLA type came from public TCR beta signatures. Notes on the study in general: There were HLA-C-restricted CMV-specific TCR beta clonotypes dominating the ex vivo response.

TCRdb re-called the reads with MiXCR, one entry per CDR3 protein. The repertoire has hundreds of thousands of distinct CDR3 sequences, roughly 28% of them found once; the top ten carry 20%. A remark on this clonotype: Its antigen is currently unknown.

CDR3 size: 17 residues. Germline V lookup: CDR1 MNHNS, CDR2 SASEGT. Germline trimming cut 0 bases from V and 2 bases from J; bases unmatched to any gene: 6. The V call is TRBV6-1, the J call TRBJ2-5; the match to TRBD2 covers 10 bases. The specimen was cultured PBMCs, collected from culture after CMV antigen stimulation. This sequence originates from a human donor in good health (CMV status not recorded). Some clones in this sample may be carry-over from other donors' samples. The DNA of the CDR3 is TGTGCCAGCAGTGAAGCTCAGCGGGGGGGTCTACAAGAGACCCAGTACTTC. As protein: CASSEAQRGGLQETQYF.